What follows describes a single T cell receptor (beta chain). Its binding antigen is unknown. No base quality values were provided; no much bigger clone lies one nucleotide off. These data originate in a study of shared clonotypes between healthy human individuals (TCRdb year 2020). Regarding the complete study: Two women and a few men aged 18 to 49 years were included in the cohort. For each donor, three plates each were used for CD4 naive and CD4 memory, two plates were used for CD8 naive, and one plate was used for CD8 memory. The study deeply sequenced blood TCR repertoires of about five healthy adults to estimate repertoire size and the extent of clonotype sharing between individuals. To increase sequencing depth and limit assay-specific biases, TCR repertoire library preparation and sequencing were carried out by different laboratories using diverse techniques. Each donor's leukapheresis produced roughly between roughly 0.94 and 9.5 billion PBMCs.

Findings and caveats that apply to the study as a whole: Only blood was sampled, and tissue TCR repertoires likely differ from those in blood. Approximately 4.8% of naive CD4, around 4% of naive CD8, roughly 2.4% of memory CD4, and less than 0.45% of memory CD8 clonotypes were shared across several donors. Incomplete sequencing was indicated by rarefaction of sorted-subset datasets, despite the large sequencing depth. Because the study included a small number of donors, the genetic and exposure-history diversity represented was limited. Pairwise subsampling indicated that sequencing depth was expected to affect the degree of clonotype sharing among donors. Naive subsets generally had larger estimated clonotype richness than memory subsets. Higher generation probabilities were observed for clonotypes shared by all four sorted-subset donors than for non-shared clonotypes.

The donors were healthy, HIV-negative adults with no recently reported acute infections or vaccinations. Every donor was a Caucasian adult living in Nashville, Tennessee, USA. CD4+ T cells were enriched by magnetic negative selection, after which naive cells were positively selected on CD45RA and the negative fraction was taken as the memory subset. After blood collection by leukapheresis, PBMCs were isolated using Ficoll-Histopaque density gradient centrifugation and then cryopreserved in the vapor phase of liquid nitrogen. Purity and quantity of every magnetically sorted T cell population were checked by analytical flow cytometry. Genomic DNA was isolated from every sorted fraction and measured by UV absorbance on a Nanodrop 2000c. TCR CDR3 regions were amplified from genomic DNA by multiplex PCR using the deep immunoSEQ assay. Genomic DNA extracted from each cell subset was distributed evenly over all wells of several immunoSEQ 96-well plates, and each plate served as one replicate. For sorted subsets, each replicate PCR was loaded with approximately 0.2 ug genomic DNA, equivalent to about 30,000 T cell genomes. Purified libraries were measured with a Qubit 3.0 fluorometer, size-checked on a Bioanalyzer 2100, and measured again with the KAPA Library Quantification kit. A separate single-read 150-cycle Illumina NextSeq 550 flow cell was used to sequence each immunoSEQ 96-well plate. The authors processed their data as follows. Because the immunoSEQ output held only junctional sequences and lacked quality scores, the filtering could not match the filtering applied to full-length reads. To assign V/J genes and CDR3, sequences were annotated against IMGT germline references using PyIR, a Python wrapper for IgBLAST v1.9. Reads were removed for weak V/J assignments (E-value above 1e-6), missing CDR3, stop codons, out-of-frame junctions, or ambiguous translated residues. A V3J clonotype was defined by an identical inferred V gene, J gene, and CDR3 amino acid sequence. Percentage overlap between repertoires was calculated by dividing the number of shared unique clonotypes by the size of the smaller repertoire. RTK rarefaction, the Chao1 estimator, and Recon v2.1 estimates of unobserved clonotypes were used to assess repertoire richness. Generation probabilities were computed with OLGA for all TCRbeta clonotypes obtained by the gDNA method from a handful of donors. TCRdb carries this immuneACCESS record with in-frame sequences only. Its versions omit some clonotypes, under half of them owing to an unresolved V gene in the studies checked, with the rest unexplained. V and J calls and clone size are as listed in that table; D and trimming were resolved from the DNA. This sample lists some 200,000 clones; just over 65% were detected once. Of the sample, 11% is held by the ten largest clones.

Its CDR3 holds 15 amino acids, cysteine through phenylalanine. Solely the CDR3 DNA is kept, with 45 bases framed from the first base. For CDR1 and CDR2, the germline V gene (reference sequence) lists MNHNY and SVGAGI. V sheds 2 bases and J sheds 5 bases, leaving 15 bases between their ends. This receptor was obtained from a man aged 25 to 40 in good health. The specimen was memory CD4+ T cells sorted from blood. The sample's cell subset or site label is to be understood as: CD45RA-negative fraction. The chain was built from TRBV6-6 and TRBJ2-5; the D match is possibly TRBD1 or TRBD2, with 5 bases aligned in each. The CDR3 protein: CASSYEGIRRETQYF. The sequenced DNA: TGTGCCAGCAGTTACGAGGGGATCAGGCGGGAGACCCAGTACTTC.